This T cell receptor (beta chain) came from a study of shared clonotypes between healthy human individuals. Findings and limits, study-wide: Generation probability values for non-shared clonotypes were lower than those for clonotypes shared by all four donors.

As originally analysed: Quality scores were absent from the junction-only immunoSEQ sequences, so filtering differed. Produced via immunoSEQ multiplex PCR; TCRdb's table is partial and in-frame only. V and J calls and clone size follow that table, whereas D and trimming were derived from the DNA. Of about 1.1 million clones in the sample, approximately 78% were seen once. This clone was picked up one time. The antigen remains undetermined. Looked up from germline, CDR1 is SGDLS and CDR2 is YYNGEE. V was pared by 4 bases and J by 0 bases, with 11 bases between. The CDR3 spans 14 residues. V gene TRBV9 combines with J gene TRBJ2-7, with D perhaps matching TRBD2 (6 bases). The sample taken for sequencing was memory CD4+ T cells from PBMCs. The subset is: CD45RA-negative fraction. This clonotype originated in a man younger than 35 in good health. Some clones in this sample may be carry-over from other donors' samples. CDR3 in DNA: TGTGCCAGCAGCTTCGGGGGTCCCTCCTACGAGCAGTACTTC. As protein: CASSFGGPSYEQYF.